Detailed here is one T cell receptor beta chain. Its antigen is currently unknown. This sample was included in a study of chemoradiotherapy in HPV16-positive cancers. Study background: Two HPV16-positive patients' cells yielded candidate HPV-specific clones and common motifs.

V dropped 5 bases and J dropped 1; count of bases not matched to a gene: 8. Germline CDR1 reads LNHDA; CDR2 reads SQIVND (reference sequence). This CDR3 comprises 16 residues. Study conclusions and caveats: Only a couple of HPV16-positive patients supplied the functional HPV-specificity definition. During treatment, candidate HPV-specific clones and E7-related motifs expanded in tumor.

Repertoires were sampled repeatedly during chemoradiotherapy. Generated by immunoSEQ multiplex PCR, the TCRdb table keeps only in-frame clones and is missing some. Of some 11,000 clones listed, about 78% are singletons. The sample was gathered from a patient who underwent chemoradiotherapy. The chain uses TRBV19 and TRBJ1-5, with 7 bases that match TRBD1. The clonotype comes from a human donor with HPV-associated anogenital cancer. CDR3 loop: CASSQPQGMSNQPQHF. CDR3 coding DNA: TGTGCCAGTAGTCAACCACAGGGGATGAGCAATCAGCCCCAGCATTTT.